A single sample is the source of the 17 T cell receptor beta chains below, sequenced in a study of tumor and adjacent non-tumor tissue in lung cancer. No cell sorting was done before RNA was extracted from the tissue. A modified ARM-PCR protocol with three rounds of nested PCR amplified TCRbeta. Each CDR3 protein is one row after TCRdb ran MiXCR on the multiplex PCR reads. The table includes 200,000 or so distinct CDR3 sequences, about 71% detected once. Specimen: lung tumor tissue. These receptors came from a man aged 55 to 70 with non-small cell lung cancer.

This clonotype has just one count. At one boundary the junction diverges from the germline segment, which might be a read error. The chain combines TRBV4-3 with TRBJ2-5; possibly TRBD1 for D (5 bases). CDR1 LGHNA and CDR2 YSLEER come from the germline V gene. This CDR3 is 15 amino acids long. The chain's CDR3 is CVSSQGSRGVETQYF. CDR3 nucleotides: TGCGTCAGCAGCCAAGGAAGTAGGGGCGTGGAGACCCAGTACTTC.

A note on this clonotype: This may stem from a read error, because a much larger clone lies one nucleotide away. V usage is TRBV5-6 and J usage is TRBJ2-7; no clear D. CDR3 length equals 16 residues. V was trimmed by 1 base and J by 3 bases, leaving 17 bases between them. Germline CDR1 is SGHDT and CDR2 is YYEEEE. Here the CDR3 DNA reads TGTGCCAGCAGCTTGCCCACCGGCCCATTTAGCTACGAGCAGTACTTC. Its translation is CASSLPTGPFSYEQYF.

This chain uses TRBV5-1 with TRBJ1-1, with 7 bases aligning to TRBD1. V lost 0 bases, J lost 6 bases, and 11 bases stayed unmatched. CDR1 SGHRS and CDR2 YFSETQ come from the germline V gene. The CDR3 consists of 16 residues. The CDR3 region is CASSLVSGGGPPEAFF. The CDR3 DNA follows: TGCGCCAGCAGCTTGGTCTCAGGAGGGGGCCCCCCTGAAGCTTTCTTT.

Worth noting for this clonotype: A read error may account for a junction end that differs from germline. The V call is TRBV20-1, the J call TRBJ2-3; 7 nucleotides line up with TRBD2. The CDR3 is 14 residues long. Germline CDR1 reads DFQATT; CDR2 reads SNEGSKA (reference sequence). The CDR3 sequence: CSAYPAGTTDTQFF. The CDR3, as DNA: TGCAGTGCCTACCCAGCGGGGACCACAGATACGCAGTTTTTT.

As to this clonotype: Sequence at one end of the junction differs from germline and may be a read error. The genes are TRBV6-2 or TRBV6-3 and TRBJ2-1; 13 nucleotides agree with TRBD2. Germline V gene data show CDR1 as MNHEY and CDR2 as SVGEGT. The CDR3 loop spans 19 amino acids. CDR3 sequence (DNA): TGTGCCAGCAGTACCTGGACTAGCGGGGGAACCCCCACCTACAATGAGCAGTCCTTC. Residues: CASSTWTSGGTPTYNEQSF.

Notes on this clonotype: This may arise from a read error, as a much more abundant clone is one base away. V usage is TRBV12-3 or TRBV12-4 and J usage is TRBJ1-1; D is unresolved. The CDR3 consists of 12 residues. The ends were cut back, 2 bases at V and 7 bases at J, with 8 bases in the middle. The CDR3 bases are TGTGCCAGCAGTTTAATGGGGATTGAAGCTTTCTTT. It yields the protein CASSLMGIEAFF.

The genes are TRBV5-4 and TRBJ2-2, with D perhaps TRBD2 (6 bases). Germline V gives CDR1 SGHNT, CDR2 YYREEE (reference sequence). The CDR3 consists of 19 residues. V lost 1 base and J 4 bases, leaving 23 bases between the germline ends. The CDR3 spells CASSLSPGGVVRATGELFF. The DNA for the CDR3 is TGTGCCAGCAGCTTGTCCCCCGGGGGAGTGGTACGAGCCACCGGGGAGCTGTTTTTT.

V gene TRBV20-1 combines with J gene TRBJ2-2; 8 nucleotides match TRBD2. This CDR3 comprises 16 residues. Germline loops: CDR1 DFQATT, CDR2 SNEGSKA (reference sequence). V lost 0 bases, J lost 4 bases, and 7 bases stayed unmatched. The CDR3 sequence: CSARDLLAEFTGELFF. CDR3 sequence (DNA): TGCAGTGCTAGAGATCTACTAGCGGAATTCACCGGGGAGCTGTTTTTT.

For this clonotype: A read error is likely, as this CDR3 ends without the conserved phenylalanine or tryptophan. This chain connects TRBV4-1 to TRBJ2-1; 8 bases align to TRBD1. This CDR3 region has 17 residues. The germline V gene has CDR1 MGHRA and CDR2 YSYEKL. The DNA of the CDR3 is TGCGCTAGCAGCCAAAATCGGAGCCCCAGGGGGCGTGGTGAGCAGTTCTTA. Translating gives CASSQNRSPRGRGEQFL.

This chain joins TRBV11-2 and TRBJ2-5; D is unresolved. The tail of the sequence fits TRBJ2-1 better, so the J call may be wrong. The CDR3 has 14 amino acids. Germline CDR1 reads SGHAT; CDR2 reads FQNNGV. CDR3 nucleotide sequence: TGTGCCAGCCGCCCCGCGACGGACCAAAAGACCCAGTTCTTC. Its translation is CASRPATDQKTQFF.

The J gene is TRBJ2-7, the V gene TRBV5-4; tentative D call: TRBD1 (6 bases). This CDR3 has 15 amino acids. Trimming removed 4 bases from V and 3 bases from J, with 17 bases in between. The V gene's germline CDR1 is SGHNT and CDR2 YYREEE (reference sequence). CDR3 DNA sequence: TGTGCCAGCAGCGGTAAAGACAGGAGAGGCTACGAGCAGTACTTC. Amino acid sequence: CASSGKDRRGYEQYF. The full variable domain, in which reference TRBV5-4 and TRBJ2-7 provide the parts outside the CDR3, is ETGVTQSPTHLIKTRGQQVTLRCSSQSGHNTVSWYQQALGQGPQFIFQYYREEENGRGNFPPRFSGLQFPNYSSELNVNALELDDSALYLCASSGKDRRGYEQYFGPGTRLTVT.

The J gene is TRBJ2-7, the V gene TRBV11-1; a possible D gene is TRBD2 (6 bases). Germline V gene sequence: CDR1 SGHAT, CDR2 FQDESV (reference sequence). The V end was cut by 11 bases, the J end by 0 bases, with 23 bases between. This CDR3 is built from 16 residues. The DNA for the CDR3 is TGTGCCTGCAACTTAGCGGTTCGTGACAACTCCTACGAGCAGTACTTC. Translating it yields CACNLAVRDNSYEQYF.

Comment on this clonotype: The germline gene is not matched at one end of the junction; a read error may be the cause. The chain combines TRBV4-3 with TRBJ2-3; no clear D. Germline lookup yields CDR1 LGHNA and CDR2 YSLEER. The CDR3 is made up of 15 amino acids. The CDR3 sequence: CDSSLSRLSTDTQYF. The CDR3 DNA follows: TGCGACAGCAGCCTCAGTCGCCTGAGCACAGATACGCAGTATTTT.

As for this clonotype: At one boundary the junction diverges from the germline segment, which might be a read error. V gene TRBV5-4 combines with J gene TRBJ2-3; a possible D gene is TRBD2 (6 bases). The CDR3 contains 17 residues. Germline lookup yields CDR1 SGHNT and CDR2 YYREEE (reference sequence). The CDR3 here is CASSKNITRTSTDAQYF. Here the CDR3 DNA reads TGTGCCAGCAGCAAGAATATTACTAGAACTAGCACAGATGCGCAGTATTTT.

As for this clonotype: No conserved phenylalanine or tryptophan is present at the end of the CDR3, so a read error is the likely explanation. The rearrangement uses TRBV11-3 and TRBJ1-1, with D possibly TRBD1 on 6 matching bases. Germline CDR1 and CDR2: SGHNT and YENEEA. This CDR3 spans 14 amino acids. DNA for the CDR3: TGTGCAAGCAGCTTAACGGGGGCAGGGACTGAAGCTTTCATT. Translation gives CASSLTGAGTEAFI.

Concerning this clonotype: Since no conserved phenylalanine or tryptophan closes the CDR3, a read error is the likely cause. The chain carries TRBV30 and TRBJ2-2; D assignment may be TRBD1 or TRBD2 (6 bases each). The germline V and J ends were trimmed by 8 bases and 14 bases, with 21 bases remaining between them. The CDR3 spans 12 residues. CDR1 is GTSNPN and CDR2 is SVGIG in the germline V gene (reference sequence). In nucleotides, the CDR3 is TGTGCCGGGGGCGGGAACACCGGGGGACTGTTTTAT. It codes for CAGGGNTGGLFY.

The chain has TRBV12-3 or TRBV12-4 and TRBJ2-2, with 8 bases aligning to TRBD1. The length of the CDR3 is 14 residues. V gave up 5 bases and J gave up 6 bases; unmatched junction bases: 5. The CDR3 nucleotides are TGTGCCAGCAGTCCAAGGACAGGGTCCGGGGAGCTGTTTTTT. Its translation is CASSPRTGSGELFF.